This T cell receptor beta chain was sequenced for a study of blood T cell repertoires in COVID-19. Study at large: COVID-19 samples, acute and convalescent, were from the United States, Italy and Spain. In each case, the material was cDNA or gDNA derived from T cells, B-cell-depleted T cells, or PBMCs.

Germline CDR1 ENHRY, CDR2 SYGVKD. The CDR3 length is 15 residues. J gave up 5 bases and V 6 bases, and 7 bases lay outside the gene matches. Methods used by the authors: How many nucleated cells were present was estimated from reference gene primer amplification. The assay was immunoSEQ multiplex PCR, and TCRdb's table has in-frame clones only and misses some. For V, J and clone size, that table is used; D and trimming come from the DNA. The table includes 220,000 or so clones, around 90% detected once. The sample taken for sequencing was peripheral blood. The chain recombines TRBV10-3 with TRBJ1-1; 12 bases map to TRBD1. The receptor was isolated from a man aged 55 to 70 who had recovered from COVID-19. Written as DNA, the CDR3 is TGTGCCATCAGAACGGGACAGGGGGCACAAACTGAAGCTTTCTTT. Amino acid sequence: CAIRTGQGAQTEAFF.